These 20 T cell receptor beta chains were sequenced from one sample in a study of blood T cell repertoires in COVID-19. Clones were read by immunoSEQ multiplex PCR, and TCRdb kept only the in-frame ones, dropping some. Here the sample spans some 200,000 clones, around 86% being singletons. The specimen sequenced was peripheral blood. The receptors were sampled from a woman aged 70 to 79 with COVID-19, enrolled during active disease.

This clone was counted a few times. The chain carries TRBV7-9 and TRBJ2-2, with TRBD1 as a possible D gene (6 bases). The CDR3 runs 17 residues. Trimming took 5 bases from V and 1 from J, leaving 17 bases between them. Germline lookup yields CDR1 SEHNR and CDR2 FQNEAQ (reference sequence). The CDR3 reads CASSALGAVVNTGELFF. DNA for the CDR3: TGTGCCAGCAGCGCCCTGGGGGCGGTGGTGAACACCGGGGAGCTGTTTTTT.

The chain links TRBV9 to TRBJ2-3; 10 bases are shared with TRBD2. The CDR3 runs to 18 residues. V shed 3 bases and J 4 bases; nucleotides not matched to a gene: 14. Germline CDR1 reads SGDLS; CDR2 reads YYNGEE. The CDR3 region is CASSALVGSGRLADTQYF. The CDR3 DNA sequence: TGTGCCAGCAGCGCACTGGTGGGTAGCGGGAGGCTTGCAGATACGCAGTATTTT.

The chain uses TRBV9 and TRBJ2-2, with TRBD1 matching 12 bases. This CDR3 spans 18 amino acids. Germline CDR1 is SGDLS and CDR2 is YYNGEE. V trimming: 4 bases; J trimming: 1 base; junction bases outside the gene matches: 8. The CDR3 protein is CASSKSGTGGQNTGELFF. The CDR3 DNA follows: TGTGCCAGCAGCAAATCCGGGACAGGGGGCCAGAACACCGGGGAGCTGTTTTTT.

The chain is built from TRBV11-2 and TRBJ1-2; 8 nucleotides align to TRBD1. CDR1 is SGHAT, CDR2 FQNNGV, per germline. The CDR3 length is 15 residues. The V and J ends lost 1 base and 3 bases, in that order; junction bases with no gene match: 4. The CDR3 reads CASSLGTGWDYGYTF. The DNA of the CDR3 is TGTGCCAGCAGCTTAGGGACAGGGTGGGACTATGGCTACACCTTC.

V usage is TRBV2 and J usage is TRBJ1-5; D unresolved. CDR1 and CDR2 from the germline V gene are SNHLY and FYNNEI. V lost 7 bases and J 0 bases, leaving 16 bases between the germline ends. The CDR3 length is 16 residues. CDR3 DNA sequence: TGTGCCAGCACCTTAAGGAGGGAGGGTAGCAATCAGCCCCAGCATTTT. Encoded protein: CASTLRREGSNQPQHF.

This clone appeared a single time. The chain recombines TRBV6-5 with TRBJ1-2; D may be TRBD1 (6 bases). The CDR3 runs to 14 residues. The germline CDR1 and CDR2 sequences are MNHEY and SVGAGI. The germline V and J ends were trimmed by 6 bases and 0 bases, with 11 bases remaining between them. The CDR3 protein is CASSRRGSNYGYTF. The CDR3 nucleotides read TGTGCCAGCAGCCGCAGGGGATCTAACTATGGCTACACCTTC.

The chain couples TRBV18 to TRBJ2-1; TRBD2 agrees at 12 bases. This CDR3 is built from 14 residues. Germline loops: CDR1 KGHSH, CDR2 LQKENI. Trimming cost V 4 bases and J 8 bases; bases outside gene matches: 3. CDR3 in amino acids: CASSRTSGKDEQFF. CDR3 coding DNA: TGTGCCAGCTCACGGACTAGCGGGAAAGATGAGCAGTTCTTC.

The chain has TRBV9 and TRBJ1-3; a possible D gene is TRBD1 (6 bases). This CDR3 comprises 15 residues. Trimming took 5 bases from V and 0 from J, leaving 12 bases between them. Germline V lookup: CDR1 SGDLS, CDR2 YYNGEE. CDR3 nucleotide sequence: TGTGCCAGCAGTAAGGACAGTCACTCTGGAAACACCATATATTTT. It encodes CASSKDSHSGNTIYF.

This chain links TRBV2 with TRBJ2-7; TRBD1 matches at 10 bases. After removal of 6 bases from V and 4 bases from J, the junction contained 12 bases not matched to a gene. The CDR3 has 16 amino acids. The germline V gene encodes CDR1 SNHLY and CDR2 FYNNEI. The CDR3 DNA reads TGTGCCAGCAGCGCACTCTGGACAGGGGGAGGGTACGAGCAGTACTTC. Amino acid sequence: CASSALWTGGGYEQYF.

This sequence joins TRBV11-3 and TRBJ2-7; D is perhaps TRBD1 (6 bases). Germline V gives CDR1 SGHNT, CDR2 YENEEA. V lost 2 bases and J 0 bases, leaving 8 bases between the germline ends. This CDR3 has 14 residues. The CDR3 loop is CASSLTGSSYEQYF. In DNA, the CDR3 is TGTGCCAGCAGCTTAACAGGGAGCTCCTACGAGCAGTACTTC.

The chain uses TRBV11-2 and TRBJ1-1; D is undetermined. This CDR3 has 14 residues. V lost 3 bases and J 1 base, leaving 9 bases between the germline ends. CDR1 and CDR2 (germline): SGHAT, FQNNGV. For the CDR3, the DNA is TGTGCCAGCAGCTTCTTAGCCGGGAACACTGAAGCTTTCTTT. It encodes CASSFLAGNTEAFF.

CDR3 sequence reads: CASSFSTGTDTQYF. In nucleotides, the CDR3 is TGTGCCAGCAGCTTTTCGACAGGCACAGATACGCAGTATTTT. The chain links TRBV7-8 to TRBJ2-3; D possibly corresponds to TRBD1 (5 bases). This CDR3 is built from 14 residues. The V gene lost 3 bases and the J gene lost 1 base, with 8 bases spanning the gap. Looked up from germline, CDR1 is SGHVS and CDR2 is FQNEAQ.

The rearrangement joins TRBV4-1 to TRBJ2-3, with D maybe TRBD2 (5 bases). The CDR3 consists of 15 residues. Germline CDR1 is MGHRA and CDR2 is YSYEKL. Trimming shortened V by 1 base and J by 4 bases, and 12 bases separated the two germline ends. As DNA, the CDR3 is TGCGCCAGCAGCCAAGGAAGAGGGATTCCAGATACGCAGTATTTT. Its translation: CASSQGRGIPDTQYF.

The CDR3 region has the DNA TGTGCCTGGAGTCGGACAGGGAACCCTCTGCCTAGCAATCAGCCCCAGCATTTT. Amino acids: CAWSRTGNPLPSNQPQHF. V gene TRBV30 combines with J gene TRBJ1-5, with TRBD1 identical over 8 bases. The germline CDR1 and CDR2 sequences are GTSNPN and SVGIG (reference sequence). The CDR3 sequence is 18 residues long. J gave up 0 bases and V 2 bases, and 12 bases lay outside the gene matches.

V and J are TRBV9 and TRBJ2-7; a weak D match, TRBD1 (6 bases). Between the trimmed V and J ends, which lost 5 bases and 3 bases, there was a span of 18 bases. Germline V gene sequence: CDR1 SGDLS, CDR2 YYNGEE. The CDR3 is 15 residues long. The CDR3 loop reads CASSLESQGFYEQYF. The DNA for the CDR3 is TGTGCCAGCAGTCTAGAGTCACAGGGTTTCTACGAGCAGTACTTC.

The chain joins TRBV28 to TRBJ1-5, with D uncertain. The CDR3 runs 13 residues. Trimming took 6 bases from V and 2 from J, leaving 8 bases between them. The germline V gene encodes CDR1 MDHEN and CDR2 SYDVKM. CDR3 loop: CASRPGGNQPQHF. The DNA for the CDR3 is TGTGCCAGCAGGCCAGGCGGCAATCAGCCCCAGCATTTT.

CDR3 region: CASSPSRDRYPQHF. In DNA form, the CDR3 reads TGCGCCAGCAGCCCGTCCCGGGACAGGTATCCCCAGCATTTT. J is TRBJ1-5 and V is TRBV4-3; 8 nucleotides match TRBD1. The trim removed 4 bases at V and 10 bases at J, leaving 9 bases unmatched. The CDR3 consists of 14 residues. Germline V gene sequence: CDR1 LGHNA, CDR2 YSLEER.

This chain joins TRBV2 and TRBJ2-7; 7 bases match TRBD2. The length of the CDR3 is 14 residues. Germline CDR1 reads SNHLY; CDR2 reads FYNNEI. Trimming cost V 7 bases and J 6 bases; bases outside gene matches: 12. CDR3 residues: CASTTSGKSGEQYF. The CDR3 DNA reads as TGTGCCAGCACTACCAGCGGGAAATCTGGCGAGCAGTACTTC. The full variable domain, its missing parts supplied by reference TRBV2 and TRBJ2-7, is EPEVTQTPSHQVTQMGQEVILRCVPISNHLYFYWYRQILGQKVEFLVSFYNNEISEKSEIFDDQFSVERPDGSNFTLKIRSTKLEDSAMYFCASTTSGKSGEQYFGPGTRLTVT.

V gene TRBV5-5 combines with J gene TRBJ2-5; the match to TRBD2 covers 14 bases. Germline CDR1 is SGHKS and CDR2 is YYEKEE (reference sequence). V lost 5 bases, J lost 4 bases, and 4 bases stayed unmatched. This CDR3 has 15 amino acids. The CDR3 coding sequence is TGTGCCAGCAGACGGGGGACTAGCGGGGGAGAGACCCAGTACTTC. The encoded protein is CASRRGTSGGETQYF.

The chain employs TRBV19 and TRBJ1-5; TRBD1 matches at 9 bases. Trimming removed 5 bases from V and 6 bases from J; junction bases left unmatched: 8. The germline V gene encodes CDR1 LNHDA and CDR2 SQIVND (reference sequence). The CDR3 totals 15 residues. The CDR3 DNA reads as TGTGCCAGTAGTCTCGAGGGACAGGGAGCTCAGCCCCAGCATTTT. Translating gives CASSLEGQGAQPQHF.